This T cell receptor beta chain was captured by sequencing in a study of identifying expanded T cells in peripheral blood. V was cut by 0 bases and J by 8 bases, with 11 bases left in between. Germline V gene data show CDR1 as WNHNN and CDR2 as SYGVQD (reference sequence). The CDR3 runs 14 residues. Regarding the study as a whole: Differentially abundant clones: around 1.2 between replicates, 16.4 at two to three weeks, under 25 at four. Two-week clone count variance significantly increased as total template count grew.

Generated by immunoSEQ multiplex PCR, the TCRdb table keeps only in-frame clones and is missing some. The sample lists about 89,000 clones; about 90% were seen once. This clone was detected ten times or more. Its specificity is unknown. The V call is TRBV10-1, the J call TRBJ2-1; tentative D call: TRBD1 (6 bases). What was sequenced was blood. The TCR sequence derives from a person aged 18 to 69 in good health. The CDR3 DNA is TGCGCCAGCAGTGAGTCGGGTTCAGGGGATGAGCAGTTCTTC. This gives the protein CASSESGSGDEQFF.